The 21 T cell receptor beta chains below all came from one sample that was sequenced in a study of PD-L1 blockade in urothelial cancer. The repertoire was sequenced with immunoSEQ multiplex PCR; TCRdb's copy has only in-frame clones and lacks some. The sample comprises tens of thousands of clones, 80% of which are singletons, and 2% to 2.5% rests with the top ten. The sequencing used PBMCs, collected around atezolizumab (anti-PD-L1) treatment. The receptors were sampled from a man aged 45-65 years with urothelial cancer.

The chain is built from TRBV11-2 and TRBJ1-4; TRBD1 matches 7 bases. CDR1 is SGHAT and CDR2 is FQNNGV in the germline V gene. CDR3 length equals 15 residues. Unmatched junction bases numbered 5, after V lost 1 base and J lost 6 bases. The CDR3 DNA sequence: TGTGCCAGCAGCTTAGTTTTAAGGGGGCATGAAAAACTGTTTTTT. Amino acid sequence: CASSLVLRGHEKLFF.

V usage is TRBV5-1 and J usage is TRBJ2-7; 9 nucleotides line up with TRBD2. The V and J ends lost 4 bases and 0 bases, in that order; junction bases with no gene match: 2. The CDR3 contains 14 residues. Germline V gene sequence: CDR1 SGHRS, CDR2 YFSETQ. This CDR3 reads CASSPSGVSYEQYF. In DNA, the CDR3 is TGCGCCAGCAGCCCTAGCGGGGTCTCCTACGAGCAGTACTTC.

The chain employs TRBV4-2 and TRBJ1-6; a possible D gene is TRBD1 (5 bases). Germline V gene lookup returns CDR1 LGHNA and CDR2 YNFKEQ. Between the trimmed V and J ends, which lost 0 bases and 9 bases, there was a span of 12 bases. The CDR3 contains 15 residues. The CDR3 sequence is CASSQEGGGSSPLHF. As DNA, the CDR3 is TGTGCCAGCAGCCAAGAGGGGGGGGGTTCTTCACCCCTCCACTTT.

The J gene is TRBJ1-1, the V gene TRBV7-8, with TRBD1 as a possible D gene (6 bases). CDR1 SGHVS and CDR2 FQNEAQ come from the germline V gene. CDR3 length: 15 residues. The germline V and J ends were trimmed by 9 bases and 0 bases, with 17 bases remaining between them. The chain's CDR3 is CASQQGSLMNTEAFF. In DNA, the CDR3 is TGTGCCAGTCAACAGGGCTCCCTCATGAACACTGAAGCTTTCTTT.

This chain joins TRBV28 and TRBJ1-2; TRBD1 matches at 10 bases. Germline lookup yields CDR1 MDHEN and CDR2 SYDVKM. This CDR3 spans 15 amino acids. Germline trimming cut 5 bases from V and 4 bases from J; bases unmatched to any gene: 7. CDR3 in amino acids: CASSPGQGGAYGYTF. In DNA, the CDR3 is TGTGCCAGCAGTCCAGGACAGGGGGGAGCCTATGGCTACACCTTC.

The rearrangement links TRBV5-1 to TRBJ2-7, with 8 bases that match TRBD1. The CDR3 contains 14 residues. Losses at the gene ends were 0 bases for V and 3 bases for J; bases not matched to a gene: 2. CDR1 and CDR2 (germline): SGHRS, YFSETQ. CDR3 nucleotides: TGCGCCAGCAGCTTGGATGGACAGGGCTACGAGCAGTACTTC. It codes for CASSLDGQGYEQYF.

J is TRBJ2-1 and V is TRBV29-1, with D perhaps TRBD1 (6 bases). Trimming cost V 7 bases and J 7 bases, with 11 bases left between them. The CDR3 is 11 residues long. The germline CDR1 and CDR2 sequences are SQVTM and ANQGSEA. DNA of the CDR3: TGCAGCGGCGGACAGACGAATGAGCAGTTCTTC. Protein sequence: CSGGQTNEQFF.

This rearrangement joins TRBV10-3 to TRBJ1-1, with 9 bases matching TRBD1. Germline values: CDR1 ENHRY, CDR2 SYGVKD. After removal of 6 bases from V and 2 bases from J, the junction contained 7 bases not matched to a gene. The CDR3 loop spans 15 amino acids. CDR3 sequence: CAIRGTGFTNTEAFF. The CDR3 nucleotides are TGTGCCATCAGGGGGACAGGGTTTACAAACACTGAAGCTTTCTTT.

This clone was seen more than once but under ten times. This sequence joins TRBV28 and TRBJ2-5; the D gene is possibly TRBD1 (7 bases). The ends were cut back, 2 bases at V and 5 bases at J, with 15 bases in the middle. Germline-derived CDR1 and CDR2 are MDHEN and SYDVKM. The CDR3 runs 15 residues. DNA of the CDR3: TGTGCCAGCAGTTTAGGAGCGACAGGGAGGGAGACCCAGTACTTC. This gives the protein CASSLGATGRETQYF.

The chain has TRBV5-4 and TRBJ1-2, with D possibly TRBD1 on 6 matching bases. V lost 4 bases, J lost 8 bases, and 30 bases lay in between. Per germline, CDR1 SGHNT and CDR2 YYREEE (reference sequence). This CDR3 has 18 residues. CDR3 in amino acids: CASSQTGLGQGTRAGYTF. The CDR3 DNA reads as TGTGCCAGCAGCCAGACCGGCTTGGGGCAGGGGACCCGTGCGGGCTACACCTTC.

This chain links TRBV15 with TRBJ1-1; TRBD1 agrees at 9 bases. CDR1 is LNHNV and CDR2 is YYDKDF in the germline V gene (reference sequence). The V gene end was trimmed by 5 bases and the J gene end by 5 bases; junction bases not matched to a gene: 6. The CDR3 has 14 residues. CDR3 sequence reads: CATSVTGGDTEAFF. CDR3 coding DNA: TGTGCCACCAGCGTGACAGGGGGAGATACTGAAGCTTTCTTT.

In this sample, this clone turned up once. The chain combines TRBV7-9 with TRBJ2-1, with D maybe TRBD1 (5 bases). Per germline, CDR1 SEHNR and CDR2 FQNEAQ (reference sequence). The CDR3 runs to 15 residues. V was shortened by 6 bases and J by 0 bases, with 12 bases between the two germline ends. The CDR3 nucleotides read TGTGCCAGCAGTACCACAGGTAGCTCCTACAATGAGCAGTTCTTC. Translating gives CASSTTGSSYNEQFF. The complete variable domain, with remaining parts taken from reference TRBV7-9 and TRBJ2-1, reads DTGVSQNPRHKITKRGQNVTFRCDPISEHNRLYWYRQTLGQGPEFLTYFQNEAQLEKSRLLSDRFSAERPKGSFSTLEIQRTEQGDSAMYLCASSTTGSSYNEQFFGPGTRLTVL.

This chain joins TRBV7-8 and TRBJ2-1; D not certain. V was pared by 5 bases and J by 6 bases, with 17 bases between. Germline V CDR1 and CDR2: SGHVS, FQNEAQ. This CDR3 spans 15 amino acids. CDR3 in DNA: TGTGCCAGCAGCCTACCGATGAGGATGGGCAATGAGCAGTTCTTC. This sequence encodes CASSLPMRMGNEQFF. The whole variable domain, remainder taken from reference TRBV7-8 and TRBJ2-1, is GAGVSQSPRYKVAKRGQDVALRCDPISGHVSLFWYQQALGQGPEFLTYFQNEAQLDKSGLPSDRFFAERPEGSVSTLKIQRTQQEDSAVYLCASSLPMRMGNEQFFGPGTRLTVL.

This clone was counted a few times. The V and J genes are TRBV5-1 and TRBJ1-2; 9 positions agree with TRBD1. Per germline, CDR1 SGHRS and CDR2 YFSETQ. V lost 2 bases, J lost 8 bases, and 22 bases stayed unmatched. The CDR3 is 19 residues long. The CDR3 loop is CASSFGGSGQGQKVRGYTF. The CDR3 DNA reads TGCGCCAGCAGCTTTGGAGGATCGGGACAGGGCCAAAAGGTACGCGGCTACACCTTC. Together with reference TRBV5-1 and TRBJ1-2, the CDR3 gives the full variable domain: KAGVTQTPRYLIKTRGQQVTLSCSPISGHRSVSWYQQTPGQGLQFLFEYFSETQRNKGNFPGRFSGRQFSNSRSEMNVSTLELGDSALYLCASSFGGSGQGQKVRGYTFGSGTRLTVV.

This chain's CDR3 is CASSSGRRGTNTEAFF. CDR3 bases: TGTGCCAGCAGTTCGGGTCGCAGGGGGACAAACACTGAAGCTTTCTTT. The J gene is TRBJ1-1, the V gene TRBV28; TRBD1 agrees at 7 bases. Trimming removed 4 bases from V and 2 bases from J; junction bases left unmatched: 10. The CDR3 loop spans 16 amino acids. Germline CDR1 is MDHEN and CDR2 is SYDVKM.

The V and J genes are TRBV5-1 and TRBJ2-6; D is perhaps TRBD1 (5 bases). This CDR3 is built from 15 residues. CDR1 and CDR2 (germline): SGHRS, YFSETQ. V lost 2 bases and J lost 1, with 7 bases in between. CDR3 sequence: CASSLQVSGANVLTF. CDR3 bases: TGCGCCAGCAGCTTACAGGTTTCTGGGGCCAACGTCCTGACTTTC.

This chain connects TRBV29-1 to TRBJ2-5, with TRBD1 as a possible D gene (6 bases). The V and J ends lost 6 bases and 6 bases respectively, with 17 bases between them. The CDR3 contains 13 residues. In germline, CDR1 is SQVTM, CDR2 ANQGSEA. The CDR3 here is CSVRVTGLQTQYF. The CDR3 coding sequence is TGCAGCGTCCGAGTCACAGGGTTGCAGACCCAGTACTTC.

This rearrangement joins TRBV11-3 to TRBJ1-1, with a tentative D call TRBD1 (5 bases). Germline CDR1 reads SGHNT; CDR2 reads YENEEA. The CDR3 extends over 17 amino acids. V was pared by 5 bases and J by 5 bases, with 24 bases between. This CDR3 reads CASSRRRVLPHWTEAFF. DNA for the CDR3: TGTGCCAGCAGCCGCCGCAGGGTACTCCCTCACTGGACTGAAGCTTTCTTT.

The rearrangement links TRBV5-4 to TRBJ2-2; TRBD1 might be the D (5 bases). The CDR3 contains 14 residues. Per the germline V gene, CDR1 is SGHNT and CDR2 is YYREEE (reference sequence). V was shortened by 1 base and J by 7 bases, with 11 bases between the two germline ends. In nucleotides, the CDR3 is TGTGCCAGCAGCTTGTCACAGGAAATCGGGGAGCTGTTTTTT. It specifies CASSLSQEIGELFF.

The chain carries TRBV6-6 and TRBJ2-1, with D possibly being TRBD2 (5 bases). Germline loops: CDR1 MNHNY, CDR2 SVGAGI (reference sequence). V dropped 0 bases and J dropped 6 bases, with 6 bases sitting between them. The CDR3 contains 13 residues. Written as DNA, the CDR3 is TGTGCCAGCAGTTACTCGAGGGTCAATGAGCAGTTCTTC. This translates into CASSYSRVNEQFF.

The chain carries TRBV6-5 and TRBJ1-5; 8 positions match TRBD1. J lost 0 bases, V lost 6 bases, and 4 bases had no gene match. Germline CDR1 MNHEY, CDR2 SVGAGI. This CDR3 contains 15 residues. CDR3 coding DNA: TGTGCCAGCAGGGTGACAGGGGATAGCAATCAGCCCCAGCATTTT. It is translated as CASRVTGDSNQPQHF.